This T cell receptor (beta chain) was sequenced during a study of identical twins. General observations from the study: Analyses of zero insertions could be partly confounded by invariant MAIT and iNKT cells.

V shed 5 bases and J shed 8 bases, with 13 bases lying between them. The CDR3 is 13 amino acids. In germline, CDR1 is DFQATT, CDR2 SNEGSKA (reference sequence). This clonotype has only a few counts. What it binds is not known. TCRdb reprocessed the 5' RACE reads with MiXCR, giving one entry per CDR3 protein. The sample includes around 480,000 distinct CDR3 sequences, 14% of them seen just once. These same records also appear under a second study, on yellow fever vaccine responses in identical twins.

What was sequenced was CD4+ T cells sorted from blood. The TCR was taken from a woman between 18 and 30 years old in good health. The chain combines TRBV20-1 with TRBJ1-6; D is unclear. CDR3 amino acids: CSAVRGLYSPLHF. As DNA, the CDR3 is TGCAGTGCTGTACGTGGGTTGTATTCACCCCTCCACTTT.